Included here is one TCR beta chain sequence, with context. The sample is drawn from a study of blood T cell repertoires in COVID-19. For the study at large: Recovered participants had two consecutive negative NP/OP PCR tests, healthcare professional clearance, or symptom resolution. The United States, Italy and Spain supplied acute and convalescent COVID-19 samples. Sources were T cells, B-cell-depleted T cells, or PBMCs; the material itself was cDNA or gDNA.

Trimming took 0 bases from V and 7 from J, leaving 12 bases between them. Germline CDR1 MNHEY, CDR2 SVGAGI. The CDR3 spans 15 residues. Original methodology: It was from reference gene primer amplification that nucleated cell counts were estimated. Some clones are missing from TCRdb's copy, which holds only in-frame ones; the method was immunoSEQ multiplex PCR. For V, J and clone size, that table is used; D and trimming come from the DNA. The sample lists a few hundred thousand clones, more than 75% occurring once. The chain uses TRBV6-5 and TRBJ1-4; the D is unclear. This sequence was found in a woman aged 55 to 70 in a cohort exposed to, infected with or recovered from COVID-19 (not recorded which). The sequenced sample was PBMCs or T cells enriched from blood (not recorded which). In DNA, the CDR3 is TGTGCCAGCAGTTACTCGAAACAGCACCTTGAAAAACTGTTTTTT. Encoded protein: CASSYSKQHLEKLFF.